These 7 T cell receptor beta chains were all obtained from the same sample, sequenced in a study of CD8 T cells in ankylosing spondylitis. Their antigen targets remain unknown. The study's findings and limits: Seemingly distinctive of ankylosing spondylitis blood was a TCR beta motif formed by eight highly homologous variants.

Via MiXCR, TCRdb re-called the 5' RACE reads, giving one row per CDR3 protein. The sample has around 770,000 distinct CDR3 sequences, approximately 12% seen once. Sequenced: blood, either unsorted or a sorted T cell fraction (not recorded which). These receptors originate from a male donor with ankylosing spondylitis.

This clonotype was observed at least ten times. This rearrangement joins TRBV12-3 or TRBV12-4 to TRBJ1-5; D remains unclear. Trimming pared 2 bases from V and 5 bases from J, leaving 7 bases between. The CDR3 runs to 13 residues. The CDR3 DNA is TGTGCCAGCAGTTTAACAGCCGATCAGCCCCAGCATTTT. Translation: CASSLTADQPQHF.

In its sample, this clonotype was seen a few times. The chain is built from TRBV4-3 and TRBJ2-1; 9 nucleotides align to TRBD1. Per the germline V gene, CDR1 is LGHNA and CDR2 is YSLEER. V lost 0 bases, J lost 8 bases, and 8 bases stayed unmatched. The CDR3 is 16 residues long. CDR3 region: CASSQELQGAMDEQFF. The CDR3 nucleotides read TGCGCCAGCAGCCAAGAATTACAGGGGGCGATGGATGAGCAGTTCTTC.

This clonotype has ten or more counts. CDR3 sequence reads: CASSRSPRPSTDTQYF. CDR3 nucleotides: TGTGCCAGCAGCAGAAGTCCGCGCCCTAGCACAGATACGCAGTATTTT. The chain combines TRBV6-1 with TRBJ2-3; D not resolved. V shed 6 bases and J shed 0 bases, with 16 bases lying between them. The germline V gene encodes CDR1 MNHNS and CDR2 SASEGT. This CDR3 is 16 amino acids long.

This chain uses TRBV20-1 with TRBJ2-1; TRBD2 aligns across 12 bases. J was trimmed by 5 bases and V by 6 bases; bases with no gene match: 5. CDR3 length: 14 amino acids. CDR1 DFQATT and CDR2 SNEGSKA come from the germline V gene (reference sequence). In DNA, the CDR3 is TGCAGTGCCCTAGCGGGGGGGTCCGACAATGAGCAGTTCTTC. Its protein product is CSALAGGSDNEQFF.

The chain recombines TRBV20-1 with TRBJ2-3, with 9 bases lining up with TRBD2. The CDR3 consists of 15 residues. Germline-derived CDR1 and CDR2 are DFQATT and SNEGSKA (reference sequence). The V and J ends lost 2 bases and 2 bases, in that order; junction bases with no gene match: 5. The CDR3 sequence is CSARSQRGATDTQYF. The DNA of the CDR3 is TGCAGTGCTAGATCCCAGCGGGGGGCCACAGATACGCAGTATTTT.

This chain links TRBV6-1 with TRBJ2-2; D might be TRBD1 (6 bases). Looked up from germline, CDR1 is MNHNS and CDR2 is SASEGT. V was clipped by 6 bases and J by 6 bases, with 20 bases between them. The CDR3 extends over 16 amino acids. The CDR3 DNA reads as TGTGCCAGCAGCTTCCTACTTACAGGGATCCCCGGGGAGCTGTTTTTT. Amino acid sequence: CASSFLLTGIPGELFF.

The chain is built from TRBV11-3 and TRBJ1-2; 9 nucleotides match TRBD1. This CDR3 region has 15 residues. Germline-derived CDR1 and CDR2 are SGHNT and YENEEA. The V segment lost 3 bases and the J segment 4 bases; nucleotides outside the gene matches: 6. The CDR3 DNA follows: TGTGCCAGCAGCTTGATCCGGGACAGGGTCTATGGCTACACCTTC. Translated, it gives CASSLIRDRVYGYTF.